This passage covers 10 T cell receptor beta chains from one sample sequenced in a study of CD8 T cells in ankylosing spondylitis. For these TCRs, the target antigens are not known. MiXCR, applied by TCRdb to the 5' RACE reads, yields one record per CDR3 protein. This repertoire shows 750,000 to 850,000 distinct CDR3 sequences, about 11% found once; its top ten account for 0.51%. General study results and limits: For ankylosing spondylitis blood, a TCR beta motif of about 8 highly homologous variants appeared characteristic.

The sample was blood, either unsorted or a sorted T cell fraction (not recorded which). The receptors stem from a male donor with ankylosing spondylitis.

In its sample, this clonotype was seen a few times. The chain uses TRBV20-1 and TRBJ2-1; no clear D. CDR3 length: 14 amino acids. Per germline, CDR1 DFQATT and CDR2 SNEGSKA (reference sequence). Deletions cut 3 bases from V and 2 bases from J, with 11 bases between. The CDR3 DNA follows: TGCAGTGCTAGGGGTCTAGACCCCTACAATGAGCAGTTCTTC. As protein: CSARGLDPYNEQFF.

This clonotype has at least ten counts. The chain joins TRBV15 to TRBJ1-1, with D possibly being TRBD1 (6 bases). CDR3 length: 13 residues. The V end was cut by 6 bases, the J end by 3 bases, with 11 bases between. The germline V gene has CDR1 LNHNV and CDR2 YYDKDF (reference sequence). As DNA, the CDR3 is TGTGCCACCAGGATACAGGGAGACACTGAAGCTTTCTTT. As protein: CATRIQGDTEAFF.

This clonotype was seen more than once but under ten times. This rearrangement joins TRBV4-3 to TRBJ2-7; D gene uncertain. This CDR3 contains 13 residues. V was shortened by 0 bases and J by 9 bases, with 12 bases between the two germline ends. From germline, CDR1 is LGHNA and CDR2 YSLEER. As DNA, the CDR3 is TGCGCCAGCAGCCAAGAGGTAGGCTACCGGCAGTACTTC. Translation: CASSQEVGYRQYF.

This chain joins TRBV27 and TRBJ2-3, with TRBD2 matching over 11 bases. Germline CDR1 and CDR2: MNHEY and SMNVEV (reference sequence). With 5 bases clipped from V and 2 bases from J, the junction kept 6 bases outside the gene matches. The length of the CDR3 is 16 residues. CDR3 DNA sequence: TGTGCCAGCAGTCCTCGTAGCGGGAGGGCCACAGATACGCAGTATTTT. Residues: CASSPRSGRATDTQYF.

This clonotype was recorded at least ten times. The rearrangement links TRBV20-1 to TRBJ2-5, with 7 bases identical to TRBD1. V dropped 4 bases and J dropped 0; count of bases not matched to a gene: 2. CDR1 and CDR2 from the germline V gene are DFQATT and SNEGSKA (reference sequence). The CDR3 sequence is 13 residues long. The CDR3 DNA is TGCAGTGCTAACGACAGGGACCAAGAGACCCAGTACTTC. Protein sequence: CSANDRDQETQYF.

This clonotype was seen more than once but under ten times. The CDR3, as DNA: TGTGCCAGCAGTTCGTCGGGGGCTTGGGACAGCATTACTCTTAACTATGGCTACACCTTC. As protein: CASSSSGAWDSITLNYGYTF. The chain recombines TRBV27 with TRBJ1-2; TRBD1 matches 7 bases. With 4 bases clipped from V and 1 base from J, the junction kept 21 bases outside the gene matches. CDR1 is MNHEY and CDR2 is SMNVEV in the germline V gene (reference sequence). This CDR3 has 20 residues.

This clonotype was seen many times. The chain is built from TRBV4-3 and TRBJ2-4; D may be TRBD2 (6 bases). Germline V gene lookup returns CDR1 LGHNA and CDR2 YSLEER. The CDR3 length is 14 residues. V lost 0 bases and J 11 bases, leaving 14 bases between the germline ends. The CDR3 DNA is TGCGCCAGCAGCCAAGAGCCGGGGGATGCCCTTCAGTACTTC. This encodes CASSQEPGDALQYF.

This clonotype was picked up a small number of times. The CDR3 nucleotides are TGTGCCAGCAGCACGGACAGATACACTGAAGCTTTCTTT. This codes for CASSTDRYTEAFF. The V and J genes are TRBV5-4 and TRBJ1-1; D perhaps matches TRBD1 (6 bases). This CDR3 spans 13 amino acids. V lost 4 bases, J lost 3 bases, and 10 bases lay in between. Germline V gene lookup returns CDR1 SGHNT and CDR2 YYREEE (reference sequence).

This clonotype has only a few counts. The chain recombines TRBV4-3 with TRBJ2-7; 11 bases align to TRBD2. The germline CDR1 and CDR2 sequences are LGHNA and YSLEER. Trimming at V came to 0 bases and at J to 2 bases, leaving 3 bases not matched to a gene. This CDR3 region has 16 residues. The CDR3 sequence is CASSQELLAGAYEQYF. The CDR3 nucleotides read TGCGCCAGCAGCCAAGAACTACTAGCGGGAGCCTACGAGCAGTACTTC.

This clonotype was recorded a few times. CDR3 region: CSARDYLYEQYF. CDR3 nucleotides: TGCAGTGCCCGGGACTATCTCTACGAGCAGTACTTC. V gene TRBV20-1 combines with J gene TRBJ2-7; 7 bases fit TRBD2. J gave up 3 bases and V 6 bases, and 5 bases lay outside the gene matches. The CDR3 loop spans 12 amino acids. Germline CDR1 reads DFQATT; CDR2 reads SNEGSKA (reference sequence).